The 32 T cell receptor beta chains below were found in one sample sequenced in a study of blood T cell repertoires in COVID-19. Profiled with immunoSEQ multiplex PCR; TCRdb holds only in-frame clones, not every one. There are approximately 110,000 clones in the sample; around 83% occur only once, and roughly 5% lies in the top ten. Material: peripheral blood. These receptors originate from a woman in her fifties or sixties with COVID-19, enrolled during active disease.

The chain couples TRBV7-9 to TRBJ2-1, with 11 bases identical to TRBD2. The V segment lost 6 bases and the J segment 8 bases; nucleotides outside the gene matches: 12. The CDR3 sequence is 16 residues long. Germline CDR1 and CDR2: SEHNR and FQNEAQ (reference sequence). DNA for the CDR3: TGTGCCAGCAGTTACAAGAGACTAGCGGGGACCCATGAGCAGTTCTTC. Protein: CASSYKRLAGTHEQFF.

CDR3 protein: CASSYEREDTQYF. The CDR3 bases are TGTGCCAGCAGTTACGAGAGAGAAGATACGCAGTATTTT. This chain links TRBV6-5 with TRBJ2-3; unclear D gene. This CDR3 has 13 residues. V was clipped by 2 bases and J by 5 bases, with 8 bases between them. Germline V gene lookup returns CDR1 MNHEY and CDR2 SVGAGI.

This clone was seen a handful of times. The gene calls are TRBV19 and TRBJ2-7; weak D call: TRBD1 (6 bases). The germline V gene encodes CDR1 LNHDA and CDR2 SQIVND (reference sequence). V was cut by 6 bases and J by 5 bases, with 14 bases left in between. The CDR3 is 13 amino acids. CDR3 in DNA: TGTGCCAGTAGCCATCCAGGGGATGACGAGCAGTACTTC. Its translation: CASSHPGDDEQYF. Together with reference TRBV19 and TRBJ2-7, the CDR3 gives the full variable domain: DGGITQSPKYLFRKEGQNVTLSCEQNLNHDAMYWYRQDPGQGLRLIYYSQIVNDFQKGDIAEGYSVSREKKESFPLTVTSAQKNPTAFYLCASSHPGDDEQYFGPGTRLTVT.

J is TRBJ2-3 and V is TRBV7-9; 9 bases fit TRBD2. This CDR3 region has 16 residues. Per germline, CDR1 SEHNR and CDR2 FQNEAQ (reference sequence). Germline trimming cut 4 bases from V and 5 bases from J; bases unmatched to any gene: 10. The CDR3 DNA is TGTGCCAGCAGCTCCCCGGGCGGGGGGGCCGGAGATACGCAGTATTTT. Residues: CASSSPGGGAGDTQYF.

This chain links TRBV5-5 with TRBJ1-5; D unclear. The V gene lost 1 base and the J gene lost 0 bases, with 8 bases spanning the gap. The CDR3 is made up of 15 amino acids. CDR1 is SGHKS, CDR2 YYEKEE, per germline (reference sequence). CDR3 protein: CASSLLIASNQPQHF. CDR3 coding DNA: TGTGCCAGCAGCTTGTTGATAGCTAGCAATCAGCCCCAGCATTTT.

V is TRBV19 and J is TRBJ2-1; TRBD1 is a possible D gene (6 bases). Trimming cost V 3 bases and J 5 bases, with 8 bases left between them. This CDR3 has 13 amino acids. The germline gives CDR1 LNHDA, CDR2 SQIVND (reference sequence). CDR3 sequence reads: CASSIGTNNEQFF. The CDR3 DNA is TGTGCCAGTAGTATTGGGACAAACAATGAGCAGTTCTTC. The variable domain in full, completed from reference TRBV19 and TRBJ2-1, reads DGGITQSPKYLFRKEGQNVTLSCEQNLNHDAMYWYRQDPGQGLRLIYYSQIVNDFQKGDIAEGYSVSREKKESFPLTVTSAQKNPTAFYLCASSIGTNNEQFFGPGTRLTVL.

The rearrangement joins TRBV19 to TRBJ1-5, with 8 bases lining up with TRBD1. The CDR3 loop spans 17 amino acids. CDR1 LNHDA and CDR2 SQIVND come from the germline V gene (reference sequence). Trimming took 1 base from V and 0 from J; bases not matched to a gene: 5. CDR3: CASSIGTGPYSNQPQHF. For the CDR3, the DNA is TGTGCCAGTAGTATAGGGACAGGGCCATATAGCAATCAGCCCCAGCATTTT.

J is TRBJ2-1 and V is TRBV5-4, with TRBD2 matching 8 bases. CDR3 length: 15 residues. The germline gives CDR1 SGHNT, CDR2 YYREEE (reference sequence). J gave up 8 bases and V 4 bases, and 11 bases lay outside the gene matches. The CDR3 bases are TGTGCCAGCAGCCCGACTAGCGCGAGGGGCGATGAGCAGTTCTTC. Translated: CASSPTSARGDEQFF.

The chain combines TRBV3-1 (or the pseudogene TRBV3-2) with TRBJ1-1; 8 bases match TRBD1. Germline V gives CDR1 LGHDT, CDR2 YNNKEL (reference sequence). This CDR3 has 14 residues. J lost 1 base, V lost 4 bases, and 2 bases had no gene match. The CDR3 loop reads CASSPDRANTEAFF. In DNA, the CDR3 is TGTGCCAGCAGCCCGGACAGGGCGAACACTGAAGCTTTCTTT.

This chain links TRBV7-9 with TRBJ2-1; TRBD2 agrees at 8 bases. This CDR3 spans 15 amino acids. Germline CDR1 SEHNR, CDR2 FQNEAQ (reference sequence). J lost 3 bases, V lost 5 bases, and 6 bases had no gene match. In nucleotides, the CDR3 is TGTGCCAGCAGCCCCGGACTAGCCTACTACAATGAGCAGTTCTTC. It specifies CASSPGLAYYNEQFF.

The chain links TRBV7-9 to TRBJ2-3; TRBD2 matches at 8 bases. CDR1 and CDR2 (germline): SEHNR, FQNEAQ (reference sequence). Unmatched junction bases numbered 10, after V lost 5 bases and J lost 0 bases. The CDR3 runs 17 residues. CDR3 DNA sequence: TGTGCCAGCAGCCTAGGAGGTAGCGGGGCTAGCACAGATACGCAGTATTTT. Translation gives CASSLGGSGASTDTQYF.

The rearrangement joins TRBV4-3 to TRBJ1-2; D possibly corresponds to TRBD1 (6 bases). The CDR3 is 15 residues long. Germline V gives CDR1 LGHNA, CDR2 YSLEER. The germline V and J ends were trimmed by 0 bases and 3 bases, with 11 bases remaining between them. CDR3 region: CASSQEDRTDYGYTF. For the CDR3, the DNA is TGCGCCAGCAGCCAAGAAGACAGGACTGACTATGGCTACACCTTC.

The chain couples TRBV20-1 to TRBJ1-5; no clear D gene. Germline-derived CDR1 and CDR2 are DFQATT and SNEGSKA (reference sequence). This CDR3 spans 13 amino acids. The V gene lost 3 bases and the J gene lost 3 bases, with 9 bases spanning the gap. CDR3 nucleotides: TGCAGTGCTAGTGGCAGGATCAATCAGCCCCAGCATTTT. Its translation: CSASGRINQPQHF.

The genes are TRBV19 and TRBJ1-1; D might be TRBD1 (6 bases). The germline CDR1 and CDR2 sequences are LNHDA and SQIVND (reference sequence). CDR3 length: 13 amino acids. V shed 4 bases and J shed 9 bases, with 15 bases lying between them. The CDR3 loop is CASSTRQETKAFF. The CDR3 nucleotides are TGTGCCAGTAGTACAAGACAGGAGACGAAAGCTTTCTTT.

This sequence joins TRBV19 and TRBJ1-5; tentative D call: TRBD1 (6 bases). The CDR3 totals 14 residues. Trimming took off 5 bases at V and 5 bases at J, with 13 bases between the two ends. Per germline, CDR1 LNHDA and CDR2 SQIVND (reference sequence). The CDR3 nucleotides are TGTGCCAGTAGTCTATCGACAGGCTATCAGCCCCAGCATTTT. This translates into CASSLSTGYQPQHF. Together with reference TRBV19 and TRBJ1-5, the CDR3 gives the full variable domain: DGGITQSPKYLFRKEGQNVTLSCEQNLNHDAMYWYRQDPGQGLRLIYYSQIVNDFQKGDIAEGYSVSREKKESFPLTVTSAQKNPTAFYLCASSLSTGYQPQHFGDGTRLSIL.

The chain uses TRBV6-6 and TRBJ2-3; 7 bases fit TRBD1. The CDR3 is made up of 15 amino acids. J gave up 2 bases and V 4 bases, and 6 bases lay outside the gene matches. Germline V gene sequence: CDR1 MNHNY, CDR2 SVGAGI (reference sequence). In DNA form, the CDR3 reads TGTGCCAGCAGTTCCTGGACAGGAACCACAGATACGCAGTATTTT. Translation gives CASSSWTGTTDTQYF.

The chain employs TRBV7-9 and TRBJ1-6; 7 positions match TRBD1. The V segment lost 4 bases and the J segment 13 bases; nucleotides outside the gene matches: 19. The germline V gene has CDR1 SEHNR and CDR2 FQNEAQ (reference sequence). The CDR3 loop spans 17 amino acids. The CDR3 DNA follows: TGTGCCAGCAGCTCACAAAAACCGGGACAGAAAGTTCATCCCCTCCACTTT. As protein: CASSSQKPGQKVHPLHF.

The genes are TRBV3-1 (or the pseudogene TRBV3-2) and TRBJ2-7, with TRBD1 matching over 8 bases. J gave up 3 bases and V 4 bases, and 20 bases lay outside the gene matches. The CDR3 consists of 19 residues. The germline CDR1 and CDR2 sequences are LGHDT and YNNKEL (reference sequence). CDR3 nucleotide sequence: TGTGCCAGCAGCCCATTACTTCTCCTAGGACAGGGAGTCGACTACGAGCAGTACTTC. Its protein product is CASSPLLLLGQGVDYEQYF.

This clone has just one count. The chain uses TRBV9 and TRBJ2-3; 8 nucleotides agree with TRBD2. The length of the CDR3 is 14 residues. The trim removed 5 bases at V and 2 bases at J, leaving 4 bases unmatched. From germline, CDR1 is SGDLS and CDR2 YYNGEE. The CDR3 DNA is TGTGCCAGCAGTTTAGCGGGGCCCACAGATACGCAGTATTTT. As protein: CASSLAGPTDTQYF.

The chain combines TRBV9 with TRBJ2-7; 9 positions match TRBD1. CDR3 length: 17 residues. CDR1 is SGDLS, CDR2 YYNGEE, per germline. Unmatched junction bases numbered 11, after V lost 0 bases and J lost 4 bases. The CDR3 sequence is CASSVAPDRGWGYEQYF. In DNA form, the CDR3 reads TGTGCCAGCAGCGTAGCTCCCGACAGGGGGTGGGGGTACGAGCAGTACTTC.

The CDR3 reads CASSSGAGTDTQYF. The CDR3 DNA reads TGTGCCAGCAGCTCAGGGGCAGGCACAGATACGCAGTATTTT. This chain joins TRBV7-9 and TRBJ2-3; maybe TRBD1 (6 bases). This CDR3 contains 14 residues. Looked up from germline, CDR1 is SEHNR and CDR2 is FQNEAQ (reference sequence). V shed 4 bases and J shed 1 base, with 9 bases lying between them.

This clone has only one observation. The DNA of the CDR3 is TGTGCCAGCAGCCCAGCCCATGGGGGCTTTGACTATGGCTACACCTTC. Translation gives CASSPAHGGFDYGYTF. The rearrangement joins TRBV3-1 (or the pseudogene TRBV3-2) to TRBJ1-2; perhaps TRBD1 as D (6 bases). Deletions cut 4 bases from V and 3 bases from J, with 18 bases between. Per the germline V gene, CDR1 is LGHDT and CDR2 is YNNKEL (reference sequence). The CDR3 extends over 16 amino acids.

This clone was seen more than once but under ten times. The chain carries TRBV18 and TRBJ1-6, with TRBD1 matching 9 bases. Germline lookup yields CDR1 KGHSH and CDR2 LQKENI. This CDR3 region has 18 residues. J lost 2 bases, V lost 4 bases, and 9 bases had no gene match. CDR3 coding DNA: TGTGCCAGCTCACTTTATACAGGGGGCGACGCCTATAATTCACCCCTCCACTTT. Its protein is CASSLYTGGDAYNSPLHF.

The genes are TRBV18 and TRBJ2-3; 9 bases map to TRBD1. After removal of 5 bases from V and 4 bases from J, the junction contained 10 bases not matched to a gene. The CDR3 runs to 16 residues. The V gene's germline CDR1 is KGHSH and CDR2 LQKENI. This CDR3 reads CASSSTGTGNPDTQYF. The DNA of the CDR3 is TGTGCCAGCTCATCCACCGGGACAGGGAACCCAGATACGCAGTATTTT.

In its sample, this clone was seen many times. The chain couples TRBV6-2 or TRBV6-3 to TRBJ1-5; D is perhaps TRBD1 (5 bases). CDR1 and CDR2 (germline): MNHEY, SVGEGT. Trimming took off 4 bases at V and 8 bases at J, with 18 bases between the two ends. The CDR3 contains 15 residues. DNA of the CDR3: TGTGCCAGCAGTTCCGGGGAGGGGCCTAGGGAGCCCCAGCATTTT. As protein: CASSSGEGPREPQHF.

This chain links TRBV7-8 with TRBJ2-3; TRBD1 matches at 7 bases. The CDR3 totals 17 residues. V was clipped by 2 bases and J by 4 bases; unmatched bases: 12. Per the germline V gene, CDR1 is SGHVS and CDR2 is FQNEAQ. The CDR3 loop reads CASSLSGVRGRADTQYF. CDR3 coding DNA: TGTGCCAGCAGCTTATCAGGTGTGAGGGGGCGAGCAGATACGCAGTATTTT. Full variable domain (rest looked up from reference TRBV7-8 and TRBJ2-3): GAGVSQSPRYKVAKRGQDVALRCDPISGHVSLFWYQQALGQGPEFLTYFQNEAQLDKSGLPSDRFFAERPEGSVSTLKIQRTQQEDSAVYLCASSLSGVRGRADTQYFGPGTRLTVL.

This rearrangement joins TRBV6-6 to TRBJ2-5, with a possible D match to TRBD1 (6 bases). This CDR3 spans 13 amino acids. With 0 bases removed from V and 4 bases from J, the gap between germline ends came to 6 bases. In germline, CDR1 is MNHNY, CDR2 SVGAGI (reference sequence). In DNA, the CDR3 is TGTGCCAGCAGTTACTCCAGGGGAGAGACCCAGTACTTC. Its translation: CASSYSRGETQYF.

The rearrangement links TRBV27 to TRBJ1-5, with D possibly TRBD1 on 5 matching bases. Germline assignment: CDR1 MNHEY and CDR2 SMNVEV (reference sequence). The CDR3 is made up of 17 amino acids. V lost 6 bases and J 0 bases, leaving 18 bases between the germline ends. This CDR3 is CASSRQPPYYSNQPQHF. CDR3 DNA sequence: TGTGCCAGCAGCCGACAGCCGCCTTATTATAGCAATCAGCCCCAGCATTTT.

V is TRBV19 and J is TRBJ2-2; D is undetermined. Germline V lookup: CDR1 LNHDA, CDR2 SQIVND (reference sequence). This CDR3 contains 13 residues. Trimming removed 3 bases at V and 5 bases at J, with 7 bases between. CDR3 amino acids: CASSMVQTGELFF. The CDR3 bases are TGTGCCAGTAGTATGGTACAGACCGGGGAGCTGTTTTTT.

V and J are TRBV7-2 and TRBJ1-2; 7 positions match TRBD1. In germline, CDR1 is SGHTA, CDR2 FQGNSA. The CDR3 spans 17 residues. Trimming at V came to 5 bases and at J to 6 bases, leaving 18 bases not matched to a gene. CDR3 region: CASSQGVPAGGLDGYTF. CDR3 nucleotide sequence: TGTGCCAGCAGCCAAGGCGTTCCGGCAGGGGGACTGGATGGCTACACCTTC.

The rearrangement joins TRBV15 to TRBJ2-5, with D possibly being TRBD2 (6 bases). V was pared by 5 bases and J by 4 bases, with 17 bases between. CDR1 is LNHNV and CDR2 is YYDKDF in the germline V gene (reference sequence). The CDR3 has 15 amino acids. The CDR3 here is CATSGRTGHGETQYF. The CDR3 DNA sequence: TGTGCCACCAGCGGGAGGACGGGGCACGGAGAGACCCAGTACTTC.

This chain links TRBV14 with TRBJ2-1; 7 nucleotides line up with TRBD1. Germline V lookup: CDR1 SGHDN, CDR2 FVKESK. The V and J ends lost 0 bases and 12 bases, in that order; junction bases with no gene match: 11. This CDR3 is built from 15 residues. CDR3: CASSQDYRQGDWQFF. The DNA of the CDR3 is TGTGCCAGCAGCCAAGATTATCGCCAGGGGGATTGGCAGTTCTTC.